The rows below give T cell receptor beta chains drawn from one sample of a study of blood T cell repertoires in COVID-19. The protocol was immunoSEQ multiplex PCR, while the TCRdb copy is restricted to in-frame clones and leaves out a portion. The sample lists about 130,000 clones, about four fifths seen once, with more than 9.5% in the top ten. The sample comprised peripheral blood. These receptors came from a man between 40 and 49 years old with active or convalescent COVID-19. Each CDR3 is given with its conserved first and last residue. Fields, in order: J gene, clone size, CDR3 length, V gene, D gene, CDR3 DNA, CDR3 protein. D genes are given only for firm matches. A clone size is listed for some rows: how often the clone was seen (once, few, many), or a class if it is expanded.

TRBJ2-7 | - | 12 | TRBV6-5 | - | TGTGCCAGCAGCCCCGGGATTTGGGAGCAGTACTTC | CASSPGIWEQYF
TRBJ2-7 | - | 14 | TRBV7-8 | - | TGTGCCAGCAGCTTAGCAGGAGTAACGGACGAGCAGTACTTC | CASSLAGVTDEQYF
TRBJ2-5 | - | 16 | TRBV5-4 | TRBD2 | TGTGCCAGCCTTCGGACTAGCGGGGGGGCCGAAGAGACCCAGTACTTC | CASLRTSGGAEETQYF
TRBJ2-1 | - | 17 | TRBV7-9 | TRBD2 | TGTGCCAGCAGCTCGAGACTAGCCCAACCCTCCTACAATGAGCAGTTCTTC | CASSSRLAQPSYNEQFF
TRBJ1-1 | - | 15 | TRBV12-5 | - | TGTGCTAGTGGTCTCCAGGGACTACCGAACACTGAAGCTTTCTTT | CASGLQGLPNTEAFF
TRBJ2-1 | - | 16 | TRBV7-9 | - | TGTGCCAGCAGCTTAGCACAGGCGGCTTTCTACAATGAGCAGTTCTTC | CASSLAQAAFYNEQFF
TRBJ2-5 | - | 13 | TRBV2 | - | TGTGCCAGCAGTGTTGTCCAACAAGAGACCCAGTACTTC | CASSVVQQETQYF
TRBJ1-2 | - | 13 | TRBV10-2 | TRBD1 | TGCGCCAGCAGTGGTTGGACAGGGTCCGGCTACACCTTC | CASSGWTGSGYTF
TRBJ2-7 | - | 13 | TRBV18 | - | TGTGCCAGCTCACCACCAGGGGGCTACGAGCAGTACTTC | CASSPPGGYEQYF
TRBJ2-3 | - | 16 | TRBV2 | - | TGTGCCAGCAGTGAACGAGTTACAGGGAGCACAGATACGCAGTATTTT | CASSERVTGSTDTQYF
TRBJ2-7 | - | 14 | TRBV7-2 | TRBD1 | TGTGCCAGCAGCTTCCAGACAGGGTCCTACGAGCAGTACTTC | CASSFQTGSYEQYF
TRBJ2-7 | few | 14 | TRBV11-1 | TRBD2 | TGTGCCAGCAGCCGGGGGACTACCCCCTACGAGCAGTACTTC | CASSRGTTPYEQYF
TRBJ2-1 | - | 18 | TRBV4-1 | TRBD2 | TGCGCCAGCAGCCAAGGACTAGCGGGGGGGCCCTCCTACAATGAGCAGTTCTTC | CASSQGLAGGPSYNEQFF
TRBJ2-3 | once | 14 | TRBV5-1 | - | TGCGCCAGCAGCCAGGACAGCTACACAGATACGCAGTATTTT | CASSQDSYTDTQYF
TRBJ2-7 | few | 14 | TRBV10-1 | TRBD1 | TGCGCCAGCAGGCCGGGACAGGGGGCTCGGGAGCAGTACTTC | CASRPGQGAREQYF
TRBJ2-2 | - | 14 | TRBV19 | - | TGTGCCAGTAGTATGGCAGGTGGGACCGGGGAGCTGTTTTTT | CASSMAGGTGELFF
TRBJ2-1 | - | 15 | TRBV5-1 | TRBD2 | TGCGCCAGCAGCGAGACTAGCGGGGGGACGAATGAGCAGTTCTTC | CASSETSGGTNEQFF
TRBJ1-3 | - | 15 | TRBV7-2 | - | TGTGCCAGCAGAGAAAGACAGAGCTCTGGAAACACCATATATTTT | CASRERQSSGNTIYF
TRBJ1-1 | - | 14 | TRBV6-6 | - | TGTGCCAGCAAACGGACAGAGAGGGACACTGAAGCTTTCTTT | CASKRTERDTEAFF
TRBJ1-2 | - | 14 | TRBV7-2 | - | TGTGCCAGCAGCTTAGACTTCAATAACTATGGCTACACCTTC | CASSLDFNNYGYTF
TRBJ1-4 | - | 15 | TRBV5-1 | TRBD1 | TGCGCCAGCAGCAGAGATGGACAGGGCGACGAAAAACTGTTTTTT | CASSRDGQGDEKLFF
TRBJ1-4 | - | 14 | TRBV7-9 | - | TGTGCCAGCAGCCCCCGGGTAGGGGGTGAAAAACTGTTTTTT | CASSPRVGGEKLFF
TRBJ2-7 | few | 13 | TRBV10-3 | - | TGTGCCATCGTAGACGAGGGATCCTACGAGCAGTACTTC | CAIVDEGSYEQYF
TRBJ1-6 | - | 13 | TRBV4-3 | - | TGCGCCAGCAGCCCAGCGGCCCCAGGCACCCTCCACTTT | CASSPAAPGTLHF
TRBJ1-6 | - | 16 | TRBV27 | - | TGTGCCAGCCGAGGGCAGGGACTCTCCTATAATTCACCCCTCCACTTT | CASRGQGLSYNSPLHF
TRBJ2-2 | - | 14 | TRBV30 | - | TGTGCCTGGAGGGAACAGGGCCGGACCGGGGAGCTGTTTTTT | CAWREQGRTGELFF
TRBJ1-2 | - | 13 | TRBV7-2 | TRBD1 | TGTGCCAGCAGCCCGGACAGGAACTATGGCTACACCTTC | CASSPDRNYGYTF
TRBJ2-5 | - | 15 | TRBV10-3 | TRBD1 | TGTGCCATCAGTGAGGGGACAGGGTGGCAAGAGACCCAGTACTTC | CAISEGTGWQETQYF
TRBJ2-7 | - | 15 | TRBV6-5 | TRBD2 | TGTGCCAGCAGGCCTCAACTAGCGGGGGACTACGAGCAGTACTTC | CASRPQLAGDYEQYF
TRBJ2-7 | - | 14 | TRBV30 | TRBD1 | TGTGCCTGGAGTGTAATCAGGACAGGGGGCGAGCAGTACTTC | CAWSVIRTGGEQYF
TRBJ2-7 | - | 14 | TRBV6-5 | - | TGTGCCAGCAGAATTTTTAGCGGAAACTACGAGCAGTACTTC | CASRIFSGNYEQYF